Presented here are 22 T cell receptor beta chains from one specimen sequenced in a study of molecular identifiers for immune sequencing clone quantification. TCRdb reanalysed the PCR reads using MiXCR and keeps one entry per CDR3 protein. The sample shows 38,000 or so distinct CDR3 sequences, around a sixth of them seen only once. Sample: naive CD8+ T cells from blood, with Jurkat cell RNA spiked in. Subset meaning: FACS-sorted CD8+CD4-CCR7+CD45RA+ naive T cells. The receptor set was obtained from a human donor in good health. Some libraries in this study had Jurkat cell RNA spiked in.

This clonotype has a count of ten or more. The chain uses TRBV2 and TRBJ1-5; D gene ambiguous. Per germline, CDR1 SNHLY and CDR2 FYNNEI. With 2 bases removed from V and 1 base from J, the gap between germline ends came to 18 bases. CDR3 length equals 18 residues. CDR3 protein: CASSELGSGSKSNQPQHF. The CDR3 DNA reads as TGTGCCAGCAGTGAACTCGGGTCCGGATCCAAGAGCAATCAGCCCCAGCATTTT.

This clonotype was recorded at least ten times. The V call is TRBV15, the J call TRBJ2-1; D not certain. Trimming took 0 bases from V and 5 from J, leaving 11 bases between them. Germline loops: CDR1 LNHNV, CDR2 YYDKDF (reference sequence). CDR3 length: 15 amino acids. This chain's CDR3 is CATSRDLYSNNEQFF. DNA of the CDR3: TGTGCCACCAGCAGAGATCTGTACTCGAACAATGAGCAGTTCTTC.

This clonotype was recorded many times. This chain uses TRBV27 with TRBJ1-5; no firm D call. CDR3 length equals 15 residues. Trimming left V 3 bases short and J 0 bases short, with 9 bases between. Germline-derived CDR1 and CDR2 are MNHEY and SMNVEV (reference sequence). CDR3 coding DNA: TGTGCCAGCAGTTTGACGGCATATAGCAATCAGCCCCAGCATTTT. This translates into CASSLTAYSNQPQHF.

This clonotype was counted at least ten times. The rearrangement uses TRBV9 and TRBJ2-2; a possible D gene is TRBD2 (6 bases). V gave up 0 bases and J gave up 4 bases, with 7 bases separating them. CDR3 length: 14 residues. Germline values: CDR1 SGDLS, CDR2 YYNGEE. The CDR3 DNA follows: TGTGCCAGCAGCGTAGGGGACTCCACCGGGGAGCTGTTTTTT. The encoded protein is CASSVGDSTGELFF.

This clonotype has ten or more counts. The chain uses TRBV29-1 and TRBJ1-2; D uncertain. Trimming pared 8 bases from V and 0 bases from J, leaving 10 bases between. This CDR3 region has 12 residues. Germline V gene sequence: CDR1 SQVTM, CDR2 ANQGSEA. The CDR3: CSFGSSNYGYTF. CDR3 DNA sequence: TGCAGCTTTGGATCGTCTAACTATGGCTACACCTTC. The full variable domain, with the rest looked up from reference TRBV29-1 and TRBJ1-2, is SAVISQKPSRDICQRGTSLTIQCQVDSQVTMMFWYRQQPGQSLTLIATANQGSEATYESGFVIDKFPISRPNLTFSTLTVSNMSPEDSSIYLCSFGSSNYGYTFGSGTRLTVV.

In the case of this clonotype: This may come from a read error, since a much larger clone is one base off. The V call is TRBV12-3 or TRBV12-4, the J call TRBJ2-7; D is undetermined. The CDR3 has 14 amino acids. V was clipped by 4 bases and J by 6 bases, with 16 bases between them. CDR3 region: CASSSAGPKPEQYF. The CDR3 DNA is TGTGCCAGCAGTTCAGCCGGGCCTAAGCCCGAGCAGTACTTC.

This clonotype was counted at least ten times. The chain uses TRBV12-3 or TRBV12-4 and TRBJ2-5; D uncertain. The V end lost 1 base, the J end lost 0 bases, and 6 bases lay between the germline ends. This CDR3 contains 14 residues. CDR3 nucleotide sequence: TGTGCCAGCAGTTTAGAGGTGTACCAAGAGACCCAGTACTTC. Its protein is CASSLEVYQETQYF.

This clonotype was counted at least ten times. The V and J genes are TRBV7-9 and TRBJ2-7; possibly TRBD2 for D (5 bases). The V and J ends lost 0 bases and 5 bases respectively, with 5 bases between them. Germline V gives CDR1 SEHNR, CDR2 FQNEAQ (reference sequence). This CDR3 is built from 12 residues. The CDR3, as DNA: TGTGCCAGCAGCTTAGCGAGGGACGAGCAGTACTTC. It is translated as CASSLARDEQYF.

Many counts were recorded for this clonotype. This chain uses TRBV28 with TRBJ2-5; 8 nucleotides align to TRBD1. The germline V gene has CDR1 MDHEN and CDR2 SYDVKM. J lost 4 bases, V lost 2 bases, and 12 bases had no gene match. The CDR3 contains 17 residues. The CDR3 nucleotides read TGTGCCAGCAGTTTACCCTCCGCAGGGGGCAGGGGAGAGACCCAGTACTTC. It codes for CASSLPSAGGRGETQYF. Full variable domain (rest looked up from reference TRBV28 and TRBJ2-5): DVKVTQSSRYLVKRTGEKVFLECVQDMDHENMFWYRQDPGLGLRLIYFSYDVKMKEKGDIPEGYSVSREKKERFSLILESASTNQTSMYLCASSLPSAGGRGETQYFGPGTRLLVL.

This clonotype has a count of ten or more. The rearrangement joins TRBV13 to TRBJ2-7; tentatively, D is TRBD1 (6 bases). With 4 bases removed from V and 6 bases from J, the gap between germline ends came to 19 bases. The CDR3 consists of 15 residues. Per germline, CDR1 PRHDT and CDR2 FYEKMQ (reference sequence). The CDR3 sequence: CASSSDSQSTGEQYF. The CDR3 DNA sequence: TGTGCCAGCAGCTCGGACAGTCAATCCACCGGCGAGCAGTACTTC. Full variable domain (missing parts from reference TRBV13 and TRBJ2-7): AAGVIQSPRHLIKEKRETATLKCYPIPRHDTVYWYQQGPGQDPQFLISFYEKMQSDKGSIPDRFSAQQFSDYHSELNMSSLELGDSALYFCASSSDSQSTGEQYFGPGTRLTVT.

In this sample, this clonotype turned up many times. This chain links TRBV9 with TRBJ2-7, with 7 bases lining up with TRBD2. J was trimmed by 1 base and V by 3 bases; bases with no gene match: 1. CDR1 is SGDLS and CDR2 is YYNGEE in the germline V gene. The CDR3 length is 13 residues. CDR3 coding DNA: TGTGCCAGCAGCGACGGGGGGTCCTACGAGCAGTACTTC. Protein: CASSDGGSYEQYF. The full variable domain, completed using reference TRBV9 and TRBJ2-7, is DSGVTQTPKHLITATGQRVTLRCSPRSGDLSVYWYQQSLDQGLQFLIQYYNGEERAKGNILERFSAQQFPDLHSELNLSSLELGDSALYFCASSDGGSYEQYFGPGTRLTVT.

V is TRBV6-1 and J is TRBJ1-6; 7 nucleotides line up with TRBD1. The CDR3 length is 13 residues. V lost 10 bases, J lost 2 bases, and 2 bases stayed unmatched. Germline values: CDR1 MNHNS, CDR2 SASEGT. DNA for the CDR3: TGTGCCACACAGGGGCCCTATAATTCACCCCTCCACTTT. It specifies CATQGPYNSPLHF.

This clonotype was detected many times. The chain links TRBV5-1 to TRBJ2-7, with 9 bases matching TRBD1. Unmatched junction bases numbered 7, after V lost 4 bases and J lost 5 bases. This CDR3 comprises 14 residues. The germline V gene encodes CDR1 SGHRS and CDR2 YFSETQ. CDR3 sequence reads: CASSKGQGADEQYF. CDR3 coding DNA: TGCGCCAGCAGCAAGGGACAGGGCGCCGACGAGCAGTACTTC.

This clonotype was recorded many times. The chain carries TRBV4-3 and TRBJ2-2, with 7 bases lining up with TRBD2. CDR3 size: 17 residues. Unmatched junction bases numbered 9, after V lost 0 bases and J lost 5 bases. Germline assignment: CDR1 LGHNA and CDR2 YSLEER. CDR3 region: CASSQESWTSLTGELFF. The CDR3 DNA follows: TGCGCCAGCAGCCAAGAGAGTTGGACTAGTTTGACCGGGGAGCTGTTTTTT.

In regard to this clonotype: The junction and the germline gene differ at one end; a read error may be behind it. The CDR3 DNA reads as TGTGCCAGCAGTTTTCCACTCCAAGGGACTTATAGCGATCAGCCCCAGCATTTT. Protein product: CASSFPLQGTYSDQPQHF. The chain carries TRBV28 and TRBJ1-5; the D gene is possibly TRBD1 (5 bases). Germline V lookup: CDR1 MDHEN, CDR2 SYDVKM. The CDR3 has 18 residues.

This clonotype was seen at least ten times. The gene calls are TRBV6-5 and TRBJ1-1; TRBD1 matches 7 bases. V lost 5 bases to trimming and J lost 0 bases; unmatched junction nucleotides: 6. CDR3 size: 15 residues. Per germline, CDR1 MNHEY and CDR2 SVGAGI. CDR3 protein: CASSASGGVNTEAFF. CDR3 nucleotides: TGTGCCAGCAGTGCTTCAGGGGGGGTGAACACTGAAGCTTTCTTT.

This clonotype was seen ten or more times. The CDR3 DNA reads as TGTGCCAGCAGCCTTCAACCCCCTGTTGGGGACACTGAAGCTTTCTTT. Encoded protein: CASSLQPPVGDTEAFF. This chain links TRBV7-2 with TRBJ1-1; unclear D gene. The CDR3 is 16 residues long. CDR1 is SGHTA and CDR2 is FQGNSA in the germline V gene. Deletions cut 5 bases from V and 3 bases from J, with 19 bases between.

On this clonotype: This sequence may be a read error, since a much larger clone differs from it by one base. The chain's CDR3 is CASSQETQQGYDEQFF. As DNA, the CDR3 is TGCGCCAGCAGCCAAGAAACTCAACAGGGCTACGATGAGCAGTTCTTC. The V and J genes are TRBV4-3 and TRBJ2-1; a weak D match, TRBD1 (6 bases). CDR1 and CDR2 from the germline V gene are LGHNA and YSLEER. This CDR3 is 16 amino acids long.

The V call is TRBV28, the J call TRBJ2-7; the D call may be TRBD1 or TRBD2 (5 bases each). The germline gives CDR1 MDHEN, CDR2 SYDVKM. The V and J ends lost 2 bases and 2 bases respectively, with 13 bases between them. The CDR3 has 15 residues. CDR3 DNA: TGTGCCAGCAGTTTACCGGGACCTCCTCCCTACGAGCAGTACTTC. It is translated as CASSLPGPPPYEQYF.

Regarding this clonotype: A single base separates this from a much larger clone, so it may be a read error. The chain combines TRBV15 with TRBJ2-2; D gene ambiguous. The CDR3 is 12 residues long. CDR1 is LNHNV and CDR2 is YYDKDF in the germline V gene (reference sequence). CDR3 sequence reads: CTTSPLGGELFF. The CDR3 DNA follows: TGTACCACCAGCCCCCTGGGGGGGGAGCTGTTTTTT.

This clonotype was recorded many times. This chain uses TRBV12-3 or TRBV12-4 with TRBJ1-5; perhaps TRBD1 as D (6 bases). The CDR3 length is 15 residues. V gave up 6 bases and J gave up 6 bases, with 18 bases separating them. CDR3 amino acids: CASSAGGRGRQPQHF. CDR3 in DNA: TGTGCCAGCAGCGCGGGGGGCAGGGGACGTCAGCCCCAGCATTTT.

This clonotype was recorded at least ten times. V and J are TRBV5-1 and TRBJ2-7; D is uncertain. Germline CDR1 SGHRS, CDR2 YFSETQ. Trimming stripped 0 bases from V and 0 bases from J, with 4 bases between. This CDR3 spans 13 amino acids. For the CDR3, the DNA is TGCGCCAGCAGCTTGGCTACCTCCTACGAGCAGTACTTC. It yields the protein CASSLATSYEQYF.